This T cell receptor beta chain was sequenced in a study of cytomegalovirus exposure and HLA in healthy donors. Study outcomes and limitations: With further analysis later on, most CMV-associated TCR beta chains appeared HLA-restricted. Reported findings show TCR beta sequences accurately forecast HLA-A and HLA-B alleles in most subjects.

In the case of this clone: Its antigen remains unknown.

The PCR had 60 Vbeta and 13 Jbeta primers. TCRdb's copy holds only in-frame clones and misses some; the assay was immunoSEQ multiplex PCR. The sample shows 200,000 or so clones, roughly three quarters of them seen only once. Per the germline V gene, CDR1 is SGHDN and CDR2 is FVKESK. With 1 base removed from V and 10 bases from J, the gap between germline ends came to 10 bases. The CDR3 has 12 amino acids. The chain is built from TRBV14 and TRBJ1-2; D unresolved. The specimen was PBMCs. This receptor was obtained from a male donor in good health and CMV-seropositive. The CDR3 reads CASSQATSPYTF. Here the CDR3 DNA reads TGTGCCAGCAGCCAAGCGACTTCCCCCTACACCTTC.